One T cell receptor beta chain is described in this entry. Its antigen is still unknown. These data originate in a study of graft-versus-host responses after intestinal transplantation. Findings and caveats of the study: Individuals carrying graft-donor T cell macrochimerism showed high graft-versus-host to host-versus-graft clonal ratios in allografts.

CDR3 length: 13 amino acids. V was pared by 7 bases and J by 3 bases, with 13 bases between. Per the germline V gene, CDR1 is SNHLY and CDR2 is FYNNEI. Measured with immunoSEQ multiplex PCR; TCRdb has only the in-frame clones, and not every one. This table has 10,000 or so clones, over 90% appearing once. Once transplant was done, bone marrow was sourced from the posterior iliac crest or another site. The clonotype originates from a human patient who received an intestinal transplant, so some T cells may come from the graft donor. The material sequenced was bone marrow, taken approximately 1.5 years after intestinal transplantation. The V and J genes are TRBV2 and TRBJ2-7; D call uncertain. The CDR3 here is CASNNLLGYEQYF. CDR3 DNA sequence: TGTGCCAGCAATAACTTATTAGGCTACGAGCAGTACTTC. The full variable domain, its missing parts supplied by reference TRBV2 and TRBJ2-7, is EPEVTQTPSHQVTQMGQEVILRCVPISNHLYFYWYRQILGQKVEFLVSFYNNEISEKSEIFDDQFSVERPDGSNFTLKIRSTKLEDSAMYFCASNNLLGYEQYFGPGTRLTVT.